This T cell receptor beta chain comes out of a study of vaccination effects on CD4 cells after COVID-19. General study findings and limits: Late after vaccination, infection- and vaccine-induced clones showed marked clonal contraction.

Sequencing used immunoSEQ multiplex PCR; TCRdb keeps in-frame clones, though not all of them. The data show approximately 65,000 clones, just under 75% seen once. With respect to this clone: As yet, its antigen is unknown.

Before sequencing, viral peptide pools were used by the ViraFEST assay to expand antigen-specific CD4+ T cells. Scientists isolated CD4+ T cells after a roughly 9-day culture period ended. The participants, recipients of two vaccine doses, got either BNT162b2 or mRNA-1273. The CDR3 is made up of 16 amino acids. Germline values: CDR1 SGHTA, CDR2 FQGNSA. Trimming removed 5 bases from V and 4 bases from J; junction bases left unmatched: 9. The sequencing used CD4+ T cells from PBMCs cultured with HCoV-229E spike peptides, collected after COVID-19 vaccination. The sequence was collected from a human donor who received a COVID-19 vaccine. The V gene is TRBV7-2, the J gene TRBJ2-1; TRBD2 aligns across 9 bases. In DNA form, the CDR3 reads TGTGCCAGCAGCCCCCGAGCTAGCGGGGTTTACAATGAGCAGTTCTTC. Protein sequence: CASSPRASGVYNEQFF.